This is a list of T cell receptor beta chains from one sample in a study of blood T cell repertoires in COVID-19. Here immunoSEQ multiplex PCR was the method, and the copy in TCRdb shows in-frame clones only, minus some. The repertoire holds under 65,000 clones, with roughly 80% as singletons. The material sequenced was peripheral blood. These receptors were taken from a woman aged 55-69 years with acute or convalescent COVID-19. Both conserved end residues are part of each CDR3. The D gene is left open where the match is weak. The size field is filled for only some rows; it gives once, few, many or a size class.

TRBD2 TRBJ2-2 . TRBV5-1 CASSPSSGRDIGGELFF TGCGCCAGCAGCCCCAGTAGCGGGAGGGATATCGGCGGGGAGCTGTTTTTT
TRBD2 TRBJ2-5 . TRBV5-1 CASSATASGGMRAQYF TGCGCCAGCAGCGCCACAGCTAGCGGGGGGATGAGGGCCCAGTACTTC
TRBD1 TRBJ1-5 . TRBV18 CASSPIRQGHQPQHF TGTGCCAGCTCACCAATCAGACAGGGCCATCAGCCCCAGCATTTT
TRBD1 TRBJ2-3 . TRBV6-5 CASSFGQGKGTDTQYF TGTGCCAGCAGTTTCGGACAGGGAAAGGGCACAGATACGCAGTATTTT
. TRBJ2-7 . TRBV28 CASSPYTGRSYEQYF TGTGCCAGCAGTCCTTATACAGGGAGATCCTACGAGCAGTACTTC
TRBD2 TRBJ2-1 . TRBV5-1 CASSAVAGFPVEQFF TGCGCCAGCAGCGCCGTAGCGGGGTTCCCGGTTGAGCAGTTCTTC
. TRBJ1-1 . TRBV19 CASTKGGRGTEAFF TGTGCCAGTACAAAGGGAGGGAGGGGAACTGAAGCTTTCTTT
TRBD2 TRBJ2-1 . TRBV24-1 CATSDPTSTSGRAFAYNEQFF TGTGCCACCAGTGATCCTACTTCGACTAGCGGGAGGGCCTTCGCCTACAATGAGCAGTTCTTC
. TRBJ2-7 once TRBV7-2 CASSFYWAESYEQYF TGTGCCAGCAGCTTCTACTGGGCCGAGAGCTACGAGCAGTACTTC
. TRBJ1-5 . TRBV10-2 CASSAGDSNQPQHF TGCGCCAGCAGTGCCGGTGATAGCAATCAGCCCCAGCATTTT
. TRBJ1-5 . TRBV4-1 CASSQDINRPINQPQHF TGCGCCAGCAGCCAAGATATAAACAGACCCATCAATCAGCCCCAGCATTTT
. TRBJ2-7 . TRBV15 CATSRDGSADYEQYF TGTGCCACCAGCAGAGATGGGAGCGCAGACTACGAGCAGTACTTC
TRBD1 TRBJ1-2 . TRBV29-1 CSVDLGQGNYGYTF TGCAGCGTTGATCTGGGACAGGGAAACTATGGCTACACCTTC
. TRBJ2-7 few TRBV12-3/TRBV12-4 CASTQGGYEQYF TGTGCCAGCACCCAAGGGGGTTACGAGCAGTACTTC
. TRBJ1-3 . TRBV7-2 CASTISGNTIYF TGTGCCAGCACCATCTCTGGAAACACCATATATTTT
TRBD1 TRBJ2-7 . TRBV28 CASSSGTGVFREGDEQYF TGTGCCAGCAGTAGCGGGACAGGGGTTTTTAGGGAGGGGGACGAGCAGTACTTC
. TRBJ2-7 . TRBV20-1 CSAQTGYEQYF TGCAGTGCCCAGACAGGCTACGAGCAGTACTTC
. TRBJ1-4 . TRBV28 CASSSLRGNTEKLFF TGTGCCAGCAGTTCCCTCAGGGGTAACACGGAGAAACTGTTTTTT
TRBD1 TRBJ2-1 few TRBV19 CASSIPRDRGEDEQFF TGTGCCAGTAGTATACCGCGGGACAGGGGAGAGGATGAGCAGTTCTTC
. TRBJ2-7 . TRBV30 CAWSETQSSYEQYF TGTGCCTGGAGTGAGACACAGAGCTCCTACGAGCAGTACTTC
. TRBJ1-1 . TRBV4-1 CASSQLVQGETEAFF TGCGCCAGCAGCCAACTGGTACAGGGCGAAACTGAAGCTTTCTTT
TRBD2 TRBJ2-7 . TRBV29-1 CSVEREGSYEQYF TGCAGCGTCGAGCGGGAGGGCTCCTACGAGCAGTACTTC
TRBD1 TRBJ1-6 . TRBV2 CASRPGGVNSPLHF TGTGCCAGCAGACCAGGGGGAGTTAATTCACCCCTCCACTTT
. TRBJ1-3 . TRBV6-5 CASRPMTDSGNTIYF TGTGCCAGCAGGCCGATGACAGACTCTGGAAACACCATATATTTT
TRBD1 TRBJ2-1 . TRBV12-3/TRBV12-4 CASSGQVGNEQFF TGTGCCAGCAGTGGACAGGTTGGGAATGAGCAGTTCTTC
. TRBJ2-3 . TRBV30 CAWSISGAFTDTQYF TGTGCCTGGAGTATATCCGGAGCTTTCACAGATACGCAGTATTTT
. TRBJ1-1 . TRBV5-4 CASSSDGGLPEAFF TGTGCCAGCAGCTCGGACGGGGGGTTACCCGAAGCTTTCTTT
TRBD2 TRBJ2-1 once TRBV6-5 CASTQRGAARNEQFF TGTGCCAGCACCCAGCGGGGGGCTGCCCGGAATGAGCAGTTCTTC
TRBD1 TRBJ2-7 . TRBV4-2 CASSQVAGQVSEQYF TGTGCCAGCAGCCAAGTCGCAGGACAGGTGTCCGAGCAGTACTTC
TRBD1 TRBJ1-1 . TRBV27 CASSASGTGGTEAFF TGTGCCAGCAGTGCGTCGGGGACAGGCGGCACTGAAGCTTTCTTT
. TRBJ1-1 once TRBV27 CASSWTPGLGTEAFF TGTGCCAGCAGTTGGACCCCGGGACTCGGCACTGAAGCTTTCTTT
TRBD2 TRBJ2-2 . TRBV5-4 CASREGLAGRNTGELFF TGTGCCAGCAGGGAGGGACTAGCGGGGAGAAACACCGGGGAGCTGTTTTTT
TRBD1 TRBJ1-5 . TRBV7-2 CASSQWDRENQPQHF TGTGCCAGCAGCCAGTGGGACAGGGAAAATCAGCCCCAGCATTTT
. TRBJ2-1 . TRBV5-8 CASSQYDSVSSYNEQFF TGTGCCAGCAGCCAGTACGATAGCGTAAGCTCCTACAATGAGCAGTTCTTC
. TRBJ2-7 . TRBV6-5 CASSYSFERTPYEQYF TGTGCCAGCAGTTACTCATTCGAACGGACTCCCTACGAGCAGTACTTC
TRBD1 TRBJ2-3 . TRBV6-6 CASSTGQGSTDTQYF TGTGCCAGCAGTACGGGACAGGGAAGCACAGATACGCAGTATTTT
. TRBJ2-2 . TRBV7-9 CASSLVSAGELFF TGTGCCAGCAGCTTAGTCTCAGCCGGGGAGCTGTTTTTT
TRBD2 TRBJ2-1 once TRBV7-8 CASSSKLAGGQGKQFF TGTGCCAGCAGCTCAAAGCTAGCGGGGGGTCAAGGGAAGCAGTTCTTC
. TRBJ2-7 . TRBV6-6 CASSYGQYRYEQYF TGTGCCAGCAGTTACGGGCAGTATAGGTACGAGCAGTACTTC
. TRBJ2-5 . TRBV11-1 CASSLSGGGTQYF TGTGCCAGCAGCTTGAGTGGGGGCGGGACCCAGTACTTC
TRBD1 TRBJ1-2 . TRBV28 CASSSGGTDGNGYTF TGTGCCAGCAGTTCCGGAGGGACAGACGGGAATGGCTACACCTTC
. TRBJ2-7 . TRBV7-2 CASSLSGIGEQYF TGTGCCAGCAGCTTGTCAGGGATTGGGGAGCAGTACTTC
. TRBJ2-4 few TRBV5-6 CASSPREVVNIQYF TGTGCCAGCAGCCCACGTGAGGTTGTAAACATTCAGTACTTC
. TRBJ2-2 . TRBV7-9 CASSIPWTVNTGELFF TGTGCCAGCAGCATACCTTGGACAGTTAACACCGGGGAGCTGTTTTTT
. TRBJ1-5 . TRBV19 CASSGGNSNQPQHF TGTGCCAGTAGTGGCGGGAATAGCAATCAGCCCCAGCATTTT